Listed here are 27 T cell receptor beta chains from one sample, sequenced in a study of identical twins (dated by TCRdb to the mid-2010s). The library was obtained by 5' RACE. Sequencing used an Illumina HiSeq 2000. The public reads were quality trimmed at Q25 with fastp and then assembled into clones with MiXCR by TCRdb, keeping productive beta chains. For every CDR3 protein sequence, its rows merge into one entry that carries the most common genes and DNA. The sample profile shows 450,000 or so distinct CDR3 sequences; over 12% of them were found once. The ten biggest clones cover around 0.57% of the sample. The sample also formed part of further work on yellow fever vaccine responses in identical twins.

The source material was CD4+ T cells sorted from blood. Every receptor here comes from a young woman in good health.

The chain joins TRBV27 to TRBJ2-5; D remains unclear. Per germline, CDR1 MNHEY and CDR2 SMNVEV (reference sequence). The CDR3 extends over 11 amino acids. V was pared by 10 bases and J by 5 bases, with 11 bases between. CDR3 protein: CATFFGETQYF. CDR3 in DNA: TGTGCCACCTTCTTTGGGGAGACCCAGTACTTC.

This clonotype appeared a few times. This rearrangement joins TRBV4-2 to TRBJ2-2; 11 bases match TRBD2. Trimming at V came to 1 base and at J to 4 bases, leaving 8 bases not matched to a gene. There are 18 residues in the CDR3. The germline V gene has CDR1 LGHNA and CDR2 YNFKEQ. CDR3 sequence (DNA): TGTGCCAGCAGCCAAGCCGTACTAGCGGGAGTATCCACCGGGGAGCTGTTTTTT. Translating it yields CASSQAVLAGVSTGELFF.

A few counts support this clonotype. The V call is TRBV18, the J call TRBJ2-1, with D possibly being TRBD2 (5 bases). The ends were cut back, 1 base at V and 9 bases at J, with 7 bases in the middle. The length of the CDR3 is 12 residues. Germline V gene data show CDR1 as KGHSH and CDR2 as LQKENI. Here the CDR3 reads CASSPRLAEQFF. CDR3 nucleotides: TGTGCCAGCTCACCACGGCTAGCTGAGCAGTTCTTC.

This clonotype showed up many times. V usage is TRBV29-1 and J usage is TRBJ2-7; 10 nucleotides match TRBD2. V was pared by 4 bases and J by 0 bases, with 12 bases of the junction left unmatched. The length of the CDR3 is 17 residues. CDR1 is SQVTM, CDR2 ANQGSEA, per germline. CDR3 in amino acids: CSVVGRRGTSVSYEQYF. In nucleotides, the CDR3 is TGCAGCGTTGTCGGTCGGAGAGGGACTAGCGTCTCCTACGAGCAGTACTTC.

This clonotype was observed a handful of times. The J gene is TRBJ2-4, the V gene TRBV5-1; TRBD2 matches at 7 bases. J lost 1 base, V lost 1 base, and 5 bases had no gene match. The CDR3 is 16 amino acids. Germline CDR1 is SGHRS and CDR2 is YFSETQ. In nucleotides, the CDR3 is TGCGCCAGCAGCTTGAGAGTCGGGGGGGCCAAAAACATTCAGTACTTC. Residues: CASSLRVGGAKNIQYF.

This clonotype was counted ten times or more. The chain has TRBV2 and TRBJ1-5; TRBD1 matches at 8 bases. The ends lost 5 bases at V and 0 bases at J; junction bases unmatched: 9. Germline lookup yields CDR1 SNHLY and CDR2 FYNNEI. There are 17 residues in the CDR3. The CDR3 is CASSSDRGGISNQPQHF. The CDR3 DNA reads as TGTGCCAGCAGTTCTGACAGGGGAGGTATTAGCAATCAGCCCCAGCATTTT. Full variable domain (remainder filled in from reference TRBV2 and TRBJ1-5): EPEVTQTPSHQVTQMGQEVILRCVPISNHLYFYWYRQILGQKVEFLVSFYNNEISEKSEIFDDQFSVERPDGSNFTLKIRSTKLEDSAMYFCASSSDRGGISNQPQHFGDGTRLSIL.

The V and J genes are TRBV24-1 and TRBJ2-3, with 14 positions matching TRBD2. The V segment lost 4 bases and the J segment 0 bases; nucleotides outside the gene matches: 14. This CDR3 has 21 residues. The germline CDR1 and CDR2 sequences are KGHDR and SFDVKD. The chain's CDR3 is CATSEPGTSGSLRGSTDTQYF. CDR3 sequence (DNA): TGTGCCACCAGTGAACCGGGGACTAGCGGGAGCCTTCGAGGTAGCACAGATACGCAGTATTTT.

The rearrangement links TRBV11-2 to TRBJ2-5; tentatively, D is TRBD2 (6 bases). V lost 6 bases and J lost 0, with 14 bases in between. This CDR3 spans 15 amino acids. The germline V gene has CDR1 SGHAT and CDR2 FQNNGV. Written as DNA, the CDR3 is TGTGCCAGCAGTCCGGGACTGACGTACCAAGAGACCCAGTACTTC. It translates to CASSPGLTYQETQYF.

The chain carries TRBV20-1 and TRBJ1-4; possible D gene TRBD1, 6 bases. Germline CDR1 DFQATT, CDR2 SNEGSKA (reference sequence). This CDR3 is built from 14 residues. Trimming stripped 6 bases from V and 4 bases from J, with 15 bases between. The CDR3 region is CSASGTPINEKLFF. CDR3 sequence (DNA): TGCAGTGCATCCGGGACACCTATTAATGAAAAACTGTTTTTT.

This clonotype was picked up a small number of times. The CDR3 protein is CASSHPGDTQYF. For the CDR3, the DNA is TGTGCCAGCAGCCACCCCGGAGATACGCAGTATTTT. The chain joins TRBV3-1 to TRBJ2-3; D is undetermined. The germline gives CDR1 LGHDT, CDR2 YNNKEL (reference sequence). This CDR3 region has 12 residues. V was cut by 3 bases and J by 5 bases, with 6 bases left in between.

The sample holds many counts of this clonotype. The junction departs from the called germline gene at one end, perhaps through a read error. The chain links TRBV7-2 to TRBJ2-7, with TRBD1 identical over 10 bases. This CDR3 is built from 15 residues. CDR1 and CDR2 from the germline V gene are SGHTA and FQGNSA. CDR3 residues: CASSLVGQGSYEQYF. The CDR3, as DNA: TGTGCCAGCAGTTTAGTGGGACAGGGGTCCTACGAGCAGTACTTC.

The V gene is TRBV20-1, the J gene TRBJ2-4; TRBD2 might be the D (6 bases). This CDR3 has 16 amino acids. CDR1 and CDR2 (germline): DFQATT, SNEGSKA (reference sequence). V lost 4 bases to trimming and J lost 8 bases, with 24 bases between them. The CDR3 protein is CSATPLGRDLGDIQYF. The CDR3 nucleotides are TGCAGTGCTACACCCCTTGGCCGGGACTTGGGGGACATTCAGTACTTC.

V is TRBV24-1 and J is TRBJ2-1; D uncertain. The CDR3 runs 17 residues. V shed 6 bases and J shed 5 bases, with 22 bases lying between them. The germline V gene has CDR1 KGHDR and CDR2 SFDVKD. The CDR3 sequence: CATSSPSGRMGNNEQFF. CDR3 in DNA: TGTGCCACCAGTAGTCCGAGTGGGCGCATGGGGAACAATGAGCAGTTCTTC.

This sequence joins TRBV7-2 and TRBJ2-2, with TRBD2 matching 7 bases. The J segment lost 7 bases and the V segment lost 5 bases, leaving 7 bases of the junction unmatched. CDR1 is SGHTA, CDR2 FQGNSA, per germline. This CDR3 is built from 14 residues. This CDR3 is CASSLLRTSGELFF. CDR3 DNA sequence: TGTGCCAGCAGCCTCCTCAGGACTAGCGGGGAGCTGTTTTTT.

This clonotype was recorded many times. This sequence joins TRBV12-3 or TRBV12-4 and TRBJ1-1; the D gene is possibly TRBD1 (5 bases). Trimming took off 6 bases at V and 1 base at J, with 12 bases between the two ends. This CDR3 region has 14 residues. DNA of the CDR3: TGTGCCAGCAGCCTTACTCAGGGGAACACTGAAGCTTTCTTT. Amino acid sequence: CASSLTQGNTEAFF.

V usage is TRBV28 and J usage is TRBJ2-6; 7 nucleotides align to TRBD1. This CDR3 contains 16 residues. The junction had 6 bases not matched to a gene; V was cut back by 2 bases and J by 5 bases. The germline V gene encodes CDR1 MDHEN and CDR2 SYDVKM. The CDR3 nucleotides are TGTGCCAGCAGTTTAAAAGGGGGCGCAAGGGCCAACGTCCTGACTTTC. It encodes CASSLKGGARANVLTF.

The chain combines TRBV27 with TRBJ2-7, with a weak D call TRBD2 (6 bases). Trimming pared 7 bases from V and 1 base from J, leaving 14 bases between. The CDR3 extends over 14 amino acids. CDR1 MNHEY and CDR2 SMNVEV come from the germline V gene (reference sequence). CDR3 in amino acids: CASTPAGLSYEQYF. The CDR3 DNA reads as TGTGCCAGCACCCCCGCGGGACTTTCCTACGAGCAGTACTTC.

In regard to this clonotype: Germline and junction disagree at one end, which may indicate a read error. The chain is built from TRBV20-1 and TRBJ1-3; D uncertain. The CDR3 is 17 amino acids. CDR1 and CDR2 (germline): DFQATT, SNEGSKA (reference sequence). The CDR3 coding sequence is TGCTGTGCTAGATCCGTGCAGCCGAACGTCTCTGGAAACACCATATATTTT. Amino acids: CCARSVQPNVSGNTIYF.

Comment on this clonotype: Sequence at one end of the junction differs from germline and may be a read error. The V call is TRBV3-1, the J call TRBJ2-1; TRBD2 aligns across 8 bases. Germline CDR1 and CDR2: LGHDT and YNNKEL (reference sequence). CDR3 length: 17 amino acids. CDR3 sequence: CATSQARGGLGFHEQFF. DNA for the CDR3: TGTGCCACCAGCCAAGCCCGGGGGGGCTTAGGGTTTCATGAGCAGTTCTTC.

V and J are TRBV29-1 and TRBJ2-5; D is perhaps TRBD1 (5 bases). CDR1 is SQVTM and CDR2 is ANQGSEA in the germline V gene. The CDR3 is 13 amino acids. V lost 4 bases and J lost 7, with 16 bases in between. CDR3: CSVGTGRVRTQYF. CDR3 sequence (DNA): TGCAGCGTTGGAACAGGACGAGTGAGGACCCAGTACTTC.

This clonotype has just a few counts. V and J are TRBV20-1 and TRBJ1-2, with D possibly TRBD1 on 5 matching bases. The CDR3 extends over 17 amino acids. V was clipped by 6 bases and J by 7 bases, with 30 bases between them. Germline V gives CDR1 DFQATT, CDR2 SNEGSKA (reference sequence). The CDR3 loop is CSADLETQRQFLIGYTF. In DNA form, the CDR3 reads TGCAGTGCCGACTTAGAAACCCAGAGACAGTTCCTTATTGGCTACACCTTC.

The rearrangement uses TRBV7-9 and TRBJ1-1; D remains unclear. The CDR3 has 12 amino acids. The V and J ends lost 7 bases and 0 bases respectively, with 6 bases between them. In germline, CDR1 is SEHNR, CDR2 FQNEAQ (reference sequence). CDR3 bases: TGTGCCAGCAACGAGTTGAACACTGAAGCTTTCTTT. Translation: CASNELNTEAFF.

The J gene is TRBJ1-4, the V gene TRBV5-5; D uncertain. The V and J ends lost 4 bases and 3 bases respectively, with 10 bases between them. This CDR3 comprises 14 residues. Germline assignment: CDR1 SGHKS and CDR2 YYEKEE (reference sequence). CDR3 nucleotide sequence: TGTGCCAGCAGCGAACAGATCTCTAATGAAAAACTGTTTTTT. Translated, it gives CASSEQISNEKLFF.

In its sample, this clonotype was seen a few times. The V call is TRBV12-3 or TRBV12-4, the J call TRBJ2-1; maybe TRBD1 (5 bases). The V end was cut by 2 bases, the J end by 8 bases, with 10 bases between. The CDR3 loop spans 13 amino acids. The chain's CDR3 is CASSLSSRDEQFF. CDR3 in DNA: TGTGCCAGCAGTTTATCGTCCAGGGATGAGCAGTTCTTC.

In its sample, this clonotype was seen many times. The rearrangement uses TRBV2 and TRBJ1-2, with TRBD1 identical over 7 bases. Unmatched junction bases numbered 9, after V lost 6 bases and J lost 2 bases. Germline V gene data show CDR1 as SNHLY and CDR2 as FYNNEI. CDR3 length equals 15 residues. The CDR3 DNA reads TGTGCCAGCAGGAGAAGAGGGGGCGAAAACTATGGCTACACCTTC. Protein product: CASRRRGGENYGYTF.

The table lists this clonotype with a few counts. The V and J genes are TRBV20-1 and TRBJ2-2; possible D gene TRBD2, 7 bases. V lost 4 bases and J 0 bases, leaving 12 bases between the germline ends. The CDR3 covers 15 residues. The germline gives CDR1 DFQATT, CDR2 SNEGSKA (reference sequence). CDR3 amino acids: CSATGGQSNTGELFF. In DNA form, the CDR3 reads TGCAGTGCTACGGGGGGCCAATCGAACACCGGGGAGCTGTTTTTT.

The rearrangement uses TRBV7-8 and TRBJ2-7, with no clear D. The CDR3 sequence is 14 residues long. The germline CDR1 and CDR2 sequences are SGHVS and FQNEAQ. The V gene lost 1 base and the J gene lost 0 bases, with 7 bases spanning the gap. CDR3 amino acids: CASSLVDGSYEQYF. CDR3 sequence (DNA): TGTGCCAGCAGCTTAGTGGACGGCTCCTACGAGCAGTACTTC.